The TCR beta chain described here comes from a study of blood T cell repertoires in COVID-19. On the study more broadly: The study drew acute and convalescent COVID-19 samples from the United States, Italy and Spain. The analysed material was cDNA or gDNA that came from T cells, B-cell-depleted T cells, or PBMCs.

Cohort assignment relied on participant-reported clinical history. How the authors handled the data: Estimation of nucleated cell counts relied on the amplification of reference gene primers. Profiled with immunoSEQ multiplex PCR; TCRdb holds only in-frame clones, not every one. V and J calls and clone size are given by that table; D and trimming were obtained from the DNA. The sample holds some 240,000 clones, around 86% seen once. V lost 4 bases and J lost 8; bases outside the gene matches: 4. CDR1 and CDR2 (germline): SGHDN, FVKESK. The CDR3 is made up of 14 amino acids. This clone has just one count.

The sequenced sample consisted of PBMCs or T cells enriched from blood (not recorded which). The TCR comes from a woman in her forties with acute COVID-19. The V and J genes are TRBV14 and TRBJ1-4; 10 bases are shared with TRBD1. The CDR3 sequence is CASSPLTGGEKLFF. The CDR3 DNA follows: TGTGCCAGCAGCCCCCTGACAGGGGGCGAAAAACTGTTTTTT. The whole variable domain, remainder taken from reference TRBV14 and TRBJ1-4, is EAGVTQFPSHSVIEKGQTVTLRCDPISGHDNLYWYRRVMGKEIKFLLHFVKESKQDESGMPNNRFLAERTGGTYSTLKVQPAELEDSGVYFCASSPLTGGEKLFFGSGTQLSVL.